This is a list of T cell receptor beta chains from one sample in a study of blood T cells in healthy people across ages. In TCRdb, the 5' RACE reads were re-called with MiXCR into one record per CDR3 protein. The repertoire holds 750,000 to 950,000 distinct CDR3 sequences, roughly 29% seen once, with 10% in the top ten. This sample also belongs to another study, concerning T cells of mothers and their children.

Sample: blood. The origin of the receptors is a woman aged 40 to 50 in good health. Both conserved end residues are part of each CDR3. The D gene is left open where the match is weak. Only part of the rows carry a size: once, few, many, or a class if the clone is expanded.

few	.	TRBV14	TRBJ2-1	TGTGCCAGCAGCCAAGAAAATACGGGCCCCTACAATGAGCAGTTCTTC	CASSQENTGPYNEQFF
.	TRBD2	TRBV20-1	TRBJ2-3	TGCAGTGCTAGCCCCGCTAGCGGGGGGACAGATACGCAGTATTTT	CSASPASGGTDTQYF
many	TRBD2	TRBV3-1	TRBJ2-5	TGTGCCAGCCGTCTAGCGGGGGGAGAGACCCAGTACTTC	CASRLAGGETQYF
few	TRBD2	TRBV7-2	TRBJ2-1	TGTGCCAGCAGCCGATCCCTAGCGGGGGGAACCTACAATGAGCAGTTCTTC	CASSRSLAGGTYNEQFF
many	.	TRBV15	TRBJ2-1	TGTGCCACCAGCGGGGGCCGAGTCAATGAGCAGTTCTTC	CATSGGRVNEQFF
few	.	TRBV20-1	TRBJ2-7	TGCAGTGCTAGAGGTGGCTCAGGGATAGCCTACGAGCAGTACTTC	CSARGGSGIAYEQYF
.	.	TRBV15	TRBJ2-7	TGTGCCACCAGCAGAGATATAGGTAGCTCCTACGAGCAGTACTTC	CATSRDIGSSYEQYF
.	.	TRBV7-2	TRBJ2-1	TGTGCCAGCAGCTTACCCTCGTGGAGGAAGCTGTTCTTC	CASSLPSWRKLFF
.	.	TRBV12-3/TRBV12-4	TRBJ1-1	TGTGCCAGCAGTCCGCGAGACAGGCGGGCCACTGAAGCTTTCTTT	CASSPRDRRATEAFF
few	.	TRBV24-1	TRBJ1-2	TGTGTCACCAGTGGCGGGGCGGAACAGCGCTATGGCTACACCTTC	CVTSGGAEQRYGYTF
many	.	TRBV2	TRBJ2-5	TGTGCCAGCATACGACATTTGAAAGAGACCCAGTACTTC	CASIRHLKETQYF
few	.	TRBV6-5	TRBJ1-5	TGTGCCAGCAGTTACGTCCGTAGCAATCAGCCCCAGCATTTT	CASSYVRSNQPQHF
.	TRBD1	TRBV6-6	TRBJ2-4	TGTGCCAGCAGATCAGCAGGGGGCGAAGGCTACGGGCAGTACTTC	CASRSAGGEGYGQYF
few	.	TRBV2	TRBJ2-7	TGTGCCAGCCGATTCCCCGGGACGAGCTCCTACGAGCAGTACTTC	CASRFPGTSSYEQYF
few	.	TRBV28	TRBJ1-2	TGTGCCAGCGGTACAGAATATGGCTACACCTTC	CASGTEYGYTF
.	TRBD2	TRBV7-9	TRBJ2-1	TGTGCCAGCAGCCGCCGGGGGGGGGTCTCCTACAATGAGCAGTTCTTC	CASSRRGGVSYNEQFF
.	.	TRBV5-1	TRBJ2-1	TGCGCCAGCAGCTCCCGGCAGGGCAATGAGCAGTTCTTC	CASSSRQGNEQFF
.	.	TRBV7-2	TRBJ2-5	TGTGCCAGCAGCCCCAGGAAATGGGCTAGCGCAGAGACCCAGTACTTC	CASSPRKWASAETQYF
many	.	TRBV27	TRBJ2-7	TGTGCCAGCAGTTTATCGCTGGGGAGTGAGCAGTACTTC	CASSLSLGSEQYF
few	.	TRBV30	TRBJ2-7	TGTGCCTGGAGGGAGCAGGGGTCGTCCTACGAGCAGTACTTC	CAWREQGSSYEQYF
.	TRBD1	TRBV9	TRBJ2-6	TGTGCCAGCAGCGTAGTCTGGACAGGGGGCGTTGGGGCCAACGTCCTGACTTTC	CASSVVWTGGVGANVLTF
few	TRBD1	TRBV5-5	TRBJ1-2	TGTGCCAGCAGCTTGGCCGCGACAGGGGCTTTATATGGCTACACCTTC	CASSLAATGALYGYTF
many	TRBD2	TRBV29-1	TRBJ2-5	TGCAGCGTTGTTGGGCAGCGGGGTAGAGAGACCCAGTACTTC	CSVVGQRGRETQYF
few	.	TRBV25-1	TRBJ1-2	TGTGCCAGCAGTGAACAACAGGTGGGGGGCTACACCTTC	CASSEQQVGGYTF
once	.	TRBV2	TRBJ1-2	TGTGCCAGCATTCCGAGGACCGGGGAAGGGCCTAACTATGGCTACACCTTC	CASIPRTGEGPNYGYTF
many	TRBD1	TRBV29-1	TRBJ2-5	TGCAGCGCTAATACAGGGGCCCAAGAGACCCAGTACTTC	CSANTGAQETQYF
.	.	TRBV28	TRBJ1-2	TGTGCCAGCAGTTTCGGACCATATGGCTACACCTTC	CASSFGPYGYTF